This T cell receptor (beta chain) was sequenced in a study of T cell responses to AZD1222 COVID-19 vaccine. Study-wide points: Breadth and depth of Spike-specific TCRs rose after two AZD1222 doses. As reported, nearly half of all spike-specific TCRs target variant regions that are unmutated. The donors showed a predominance of white British ancestry and of females, with possible underestimation of clonal diversity.

On this clone itself: The antigen is undetermined.

TCRdb's copy holds only in-frame clones and misses some; the assay was immunoSEQ multiplex PCR. Among about 140,000 clones listed, over 90% were seen once. V was clipped by 3 bases and J by 2 bases, with 8 bases between them. The CDR3 loop spans 13 amino acids. CDR1 KGHSH and CDR2 LQKENI come from the germline V gene. This chain connects TRBV18 to TRBJ2-7; no firm D call. This clonotype originated in an adult who received the AZD1222 COVID-19 vaccine. The material was peripheral blood, obtained 28 days after the second AZD1222 dose. CDR3 in DNA: TGTGCCAGCTCACCTACGGGTACCTACGAGCAGTACTTC. Amino acid sequence: CASSPTGTYEQYF.